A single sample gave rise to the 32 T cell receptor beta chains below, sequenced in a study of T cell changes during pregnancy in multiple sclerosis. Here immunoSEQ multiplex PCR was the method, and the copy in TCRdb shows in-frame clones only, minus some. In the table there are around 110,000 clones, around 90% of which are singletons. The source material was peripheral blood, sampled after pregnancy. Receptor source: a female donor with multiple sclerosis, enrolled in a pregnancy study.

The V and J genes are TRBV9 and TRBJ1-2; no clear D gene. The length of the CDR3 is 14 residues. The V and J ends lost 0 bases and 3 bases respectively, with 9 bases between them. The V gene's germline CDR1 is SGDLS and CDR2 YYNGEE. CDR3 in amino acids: CASSVGEVDYGYTF. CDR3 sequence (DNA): TGTGCCAGCAGCGTAGGAGAAGTAGACTATGGCTACACCTTC.

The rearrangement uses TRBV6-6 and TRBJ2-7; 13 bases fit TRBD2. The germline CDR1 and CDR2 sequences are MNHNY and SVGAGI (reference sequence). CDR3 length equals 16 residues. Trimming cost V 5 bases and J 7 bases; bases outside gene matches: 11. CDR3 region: CASSLGLAGAFREQYF. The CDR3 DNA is TGTGCCAGCAGTCTAGGACTAGCGGGAGCGTTCCGGGAGCAGTACTTC.

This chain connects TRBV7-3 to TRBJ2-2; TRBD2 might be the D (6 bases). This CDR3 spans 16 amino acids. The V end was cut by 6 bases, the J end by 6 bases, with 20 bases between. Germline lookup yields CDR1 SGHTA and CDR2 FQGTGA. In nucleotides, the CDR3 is TGTGCCAGCAGTCTCCTCGGGACTTCTATACCCGGGGAGCTGTTTTTT. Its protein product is CASSLLGTSIPGELFF. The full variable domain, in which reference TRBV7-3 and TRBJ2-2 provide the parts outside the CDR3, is GAGVSQTPSNKVTEKGKYVELRCDPISGHTALYWYRQSLGQGPEFLIYFQGTGAADDSGLPNDRFFAVRPEGSVSTLKIQRTERGDSAVYLCASSLLGTSIPGELFFGEGSRLTVL.

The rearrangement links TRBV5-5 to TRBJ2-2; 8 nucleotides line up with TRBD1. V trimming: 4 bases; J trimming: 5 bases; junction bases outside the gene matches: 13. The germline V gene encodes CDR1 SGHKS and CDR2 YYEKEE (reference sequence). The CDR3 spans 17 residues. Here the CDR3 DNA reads TGTGCCAGCAGCCAAGAGGACAGGGAAATTCAAACCGGGGAGCTGTTTTTT. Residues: CASSQEDREIQTGELFF.

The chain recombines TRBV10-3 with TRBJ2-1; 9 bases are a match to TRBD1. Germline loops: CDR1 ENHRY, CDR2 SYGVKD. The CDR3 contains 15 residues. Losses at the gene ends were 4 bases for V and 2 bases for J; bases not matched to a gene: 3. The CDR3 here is CAISGDRAPYNEQFF. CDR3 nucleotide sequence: TGTGCCATCAGTGGGGACAGGGCCCCCTACAATGAGCAGTTCTTC.

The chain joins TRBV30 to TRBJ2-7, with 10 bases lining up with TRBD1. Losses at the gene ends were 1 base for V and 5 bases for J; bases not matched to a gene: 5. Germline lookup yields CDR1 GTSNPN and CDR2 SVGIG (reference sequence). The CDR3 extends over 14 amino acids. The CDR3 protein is CAWSGDRGRHEQYF. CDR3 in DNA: TGTGCCTGGAGTGGGGACAGGGGACGCCACGAGCAGTACTTC.

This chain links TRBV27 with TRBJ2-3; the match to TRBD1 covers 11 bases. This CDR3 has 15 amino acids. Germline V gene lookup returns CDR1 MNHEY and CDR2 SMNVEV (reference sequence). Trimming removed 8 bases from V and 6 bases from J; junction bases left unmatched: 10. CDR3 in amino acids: CASPPDRGQVDTQYF. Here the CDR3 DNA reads TGTGCCAGCCCTCCGGACAGGGGGCAGGTGGATACGCAGTATTTT.

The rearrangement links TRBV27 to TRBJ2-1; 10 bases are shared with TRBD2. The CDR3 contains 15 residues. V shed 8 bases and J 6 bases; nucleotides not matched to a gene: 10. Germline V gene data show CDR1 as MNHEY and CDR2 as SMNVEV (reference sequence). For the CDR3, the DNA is TGTGCCAGCCGATCGCGACTAGCGGGCCTCAATGAGCAGTTCTTC. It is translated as CASRSRLAGLNEQFF.

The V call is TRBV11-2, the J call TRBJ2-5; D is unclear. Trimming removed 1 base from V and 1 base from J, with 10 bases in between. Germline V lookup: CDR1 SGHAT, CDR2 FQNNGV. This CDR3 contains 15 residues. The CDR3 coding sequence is TGTGCCAGCAGCTTAGTCGCCCGGTTCCAAGAGACCCAGTACTTC. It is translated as CASSLVARFQETQYF.

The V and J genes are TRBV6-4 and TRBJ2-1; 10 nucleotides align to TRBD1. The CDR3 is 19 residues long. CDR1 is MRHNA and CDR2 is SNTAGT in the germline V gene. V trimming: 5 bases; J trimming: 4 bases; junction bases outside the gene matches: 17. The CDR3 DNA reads TGTGCCAGCAGTAACCCTGGGGGGCCGGGACAGGGGTATTACAATGAGCAGTTCTTC. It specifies CASSNPGGPGQGYYNEQFF.

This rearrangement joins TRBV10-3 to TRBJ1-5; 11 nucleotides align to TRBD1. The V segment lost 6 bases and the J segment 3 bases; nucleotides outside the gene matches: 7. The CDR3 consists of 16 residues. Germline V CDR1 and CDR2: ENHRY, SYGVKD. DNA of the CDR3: TGTGCCATCAGCGAACCGGGACAGGGGGTCAATCAGCCCCAGCATTTT. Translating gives CAISEPGQGVNQPQHF.

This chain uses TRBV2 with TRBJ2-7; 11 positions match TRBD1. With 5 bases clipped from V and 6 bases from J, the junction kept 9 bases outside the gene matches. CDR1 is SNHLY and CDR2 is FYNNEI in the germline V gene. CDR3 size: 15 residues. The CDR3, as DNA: TGTGCCAGCAGTCAGGACAGGGGGCGGGAGGGCGAGCAGTACTTC. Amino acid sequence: CASSQDRGREGEQYF.

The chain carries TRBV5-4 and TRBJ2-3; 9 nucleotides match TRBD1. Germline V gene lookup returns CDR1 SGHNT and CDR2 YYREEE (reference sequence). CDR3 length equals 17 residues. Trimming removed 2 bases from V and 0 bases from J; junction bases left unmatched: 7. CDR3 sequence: CASSFTTGGKSTDTQYF. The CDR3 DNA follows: TGTGCCAGCAGCTTTACTACAGGGGGCAAGAGCACAGATACGCAGTATTTT.

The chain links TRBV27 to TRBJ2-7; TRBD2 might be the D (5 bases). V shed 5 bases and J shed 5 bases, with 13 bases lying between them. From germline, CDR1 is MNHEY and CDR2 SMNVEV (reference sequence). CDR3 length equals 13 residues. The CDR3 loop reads CASSPLERDEQYF. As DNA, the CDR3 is TGTGCCAGCAGTCCCTTGGAGAGGGACGAGCAGTACTTC.

The DNA for the CDR3 is TGCGCCAGCAGCTTGGGTGTAGATAGCAATCAGCCCCAGCATTTT. Translating gives CASSLGVDSNQPQHF. The chain recombines TRBV5-1 with TRBJ1-5; D ambiguous. Germline CDR1 reads SGHRS; CDR2 reads YFSETQ. The CDR3 length is 15 residues. Trimming shortened V by 0 bases and J by 0 bases, and 7 bases separated the two germline ends.

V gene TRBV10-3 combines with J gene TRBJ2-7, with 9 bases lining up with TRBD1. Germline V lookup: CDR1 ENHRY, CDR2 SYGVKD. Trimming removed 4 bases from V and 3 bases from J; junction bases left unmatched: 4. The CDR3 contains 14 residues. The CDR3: CAISGGQGDYEQYF. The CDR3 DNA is TGTGCCATCAGTGGGGGACAGGGAGACTACGAGCAGTACTTC.

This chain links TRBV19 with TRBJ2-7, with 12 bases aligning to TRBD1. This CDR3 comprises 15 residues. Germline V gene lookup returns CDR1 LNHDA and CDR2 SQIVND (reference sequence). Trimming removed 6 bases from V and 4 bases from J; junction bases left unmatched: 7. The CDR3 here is CASSPAGQGAYEQYF. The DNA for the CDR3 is TGTGCCAGTAGCCCGGCGGGACAGGGGGCTTACGAGCAGTACTTC.

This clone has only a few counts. This chain's CDR3 is CASSHAQAMTQYF. CDR3 sequence (DNA): TGTGCCAGCAGCCACGCCCAGGCAATGACGCAGTATTTT. This chain connects TRBV7-9 to TRBJ2-3; no definite D call. The CDR3 spans 13 residues. From germline, CDR1 is SEHNR and CDR2 FQNEAQ (reference sequence). Trimming shortened V by 5 bases and J by 9 bases, and 15 bases separated the two germline ends.

CDR3 DNA sequence: TGTGCCAGCAATAAAGGCGGAGCCTCCTACGAGCAGTACTTC. This gives the protein CASNKGGASYEQYF. This chain links TRBV7-9 with TRBJ2-7; the D is unclear. CDR1 and CDR2 from the germline V gene are SEHNR and FQNEAQ (reference sequence). Trimming removed 7 bases from V and 0 bases from J, with 13 bases in between. The CDR3 has 14 residues.

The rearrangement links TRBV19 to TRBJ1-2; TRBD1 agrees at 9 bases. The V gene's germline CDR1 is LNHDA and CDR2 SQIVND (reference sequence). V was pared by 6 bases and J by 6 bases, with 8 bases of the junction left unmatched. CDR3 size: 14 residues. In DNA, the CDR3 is TGTGCCAGTAGCCGATTGGGACAGGGCCATGGCTACACCTTC. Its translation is CASSRLGQGHGYTF.

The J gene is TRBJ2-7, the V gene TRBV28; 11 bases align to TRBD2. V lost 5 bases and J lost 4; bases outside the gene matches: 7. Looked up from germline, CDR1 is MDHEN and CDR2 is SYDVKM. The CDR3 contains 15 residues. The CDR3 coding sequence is TGTGCCAGCAGTCCCATCCTAGCGGGAGGTTACGAGCAGTACTTC. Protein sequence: CASSPILAGGYEQYF.

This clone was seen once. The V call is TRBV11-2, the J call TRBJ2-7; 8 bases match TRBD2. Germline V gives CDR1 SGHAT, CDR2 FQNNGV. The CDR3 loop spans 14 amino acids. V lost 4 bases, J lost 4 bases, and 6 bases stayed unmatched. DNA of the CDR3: TGTGCCAGCAGCTCCGGGACTAGTAAATACGAGCAGTACTTC. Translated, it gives CASSSGTSKYEQYF.

CDR3 protein: CASSVEGWPGGGEQYF. The CDR3 DNA sequence: TGTGCCAGCAGCGTAGAGGGGTGGCCCGGGGGGGGCGAGCAGTACTTC. The J gene is TRBJ2-7, the V gene TRBV9; TRBD2 matches at 8 bases. This CDR3 has 16 residues. J was trimmed by 6 bases and V by 0 bases; bases with no gene match: 11. In germline, CDR1 is SGDLS, CDR2 YYNGEE.

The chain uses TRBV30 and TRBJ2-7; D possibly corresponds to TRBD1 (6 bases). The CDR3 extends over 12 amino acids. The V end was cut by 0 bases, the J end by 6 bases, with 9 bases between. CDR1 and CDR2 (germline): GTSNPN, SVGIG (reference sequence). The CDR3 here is CAWSVQGAEQYF. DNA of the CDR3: TGTGCCTGGAGTGTACAGGGAGCCGAGCAGTACTTC.

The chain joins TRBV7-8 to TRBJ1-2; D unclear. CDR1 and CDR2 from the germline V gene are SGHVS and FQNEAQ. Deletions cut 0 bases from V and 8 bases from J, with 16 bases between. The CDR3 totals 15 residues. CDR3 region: CASSLAHGSGVGYTF. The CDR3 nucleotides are TGTGCCAGCAGCTTAGCGCATGGGAGCGGAGTCGGCTACACCTTC.

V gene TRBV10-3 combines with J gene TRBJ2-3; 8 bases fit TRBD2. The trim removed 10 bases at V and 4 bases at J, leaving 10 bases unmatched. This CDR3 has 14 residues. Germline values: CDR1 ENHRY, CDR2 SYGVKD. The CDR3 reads CATKEAGGPDTQYF. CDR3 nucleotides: TGTGCCACCAAAGAGGCGGGAGGCCCAGATACGCAGTATTTT.

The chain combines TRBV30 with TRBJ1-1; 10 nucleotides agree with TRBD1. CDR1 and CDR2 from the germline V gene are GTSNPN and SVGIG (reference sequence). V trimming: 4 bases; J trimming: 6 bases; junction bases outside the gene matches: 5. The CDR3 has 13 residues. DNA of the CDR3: TGTGCCTGGAATTTAGGACAGGGGGCTGAAGCTTTCTTT. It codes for CAWNLGQGAEAFF.

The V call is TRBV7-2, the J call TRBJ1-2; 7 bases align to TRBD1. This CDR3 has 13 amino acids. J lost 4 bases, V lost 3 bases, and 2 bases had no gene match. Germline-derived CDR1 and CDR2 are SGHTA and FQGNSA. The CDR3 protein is CASSLTGFYGYTF. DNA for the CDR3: TGTGCCAGCAGCTTGACAGGGTTCTATGGCTACACCTTC.

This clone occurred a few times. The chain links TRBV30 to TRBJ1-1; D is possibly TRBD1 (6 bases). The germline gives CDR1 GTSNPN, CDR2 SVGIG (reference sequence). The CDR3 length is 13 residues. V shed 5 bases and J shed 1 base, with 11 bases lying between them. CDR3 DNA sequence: TGTGCCTGGCGACGACAGGAGAACACTGAAGCTTTCTTT. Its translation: CAWRRQENTEAFF.

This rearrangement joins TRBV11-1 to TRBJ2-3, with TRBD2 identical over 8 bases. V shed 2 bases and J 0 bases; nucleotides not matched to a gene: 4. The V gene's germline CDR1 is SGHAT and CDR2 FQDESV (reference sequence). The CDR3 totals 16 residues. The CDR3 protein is CASSLRSGGSTDTQYF. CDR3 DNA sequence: TGTGCCAGCAGCTTAAGGAGCGGGGGTAGCACAGATACGCAGTATTTT.

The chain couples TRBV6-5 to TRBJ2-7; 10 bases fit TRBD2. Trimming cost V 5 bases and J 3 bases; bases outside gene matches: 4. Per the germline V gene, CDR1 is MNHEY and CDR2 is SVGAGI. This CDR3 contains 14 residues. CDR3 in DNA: TGTGCCAGCAGTCGGACTAGCGGCGACTACGAGCAGTACTTC. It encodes CASSRTSGDYEQYF.

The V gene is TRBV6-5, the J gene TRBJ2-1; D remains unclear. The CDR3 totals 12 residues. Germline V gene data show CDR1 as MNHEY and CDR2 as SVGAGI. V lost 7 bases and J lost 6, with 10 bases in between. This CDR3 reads CASMSDANEQFF. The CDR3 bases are TGTGCCAGCATGAGCGACGCCAATGAGCAGTTCTTC.